This paragraph reports one T cell receptor (beta chain). Its antigen is currently unknown. One junction end disagrees with the germline gene, perhaps due to a read error. TCRdb's copy holds only in-frame clones and misses some; the assay was immunoSEQ multiplex PCR. The data hold roughly 180,000 clones, with about nine tenths observed a single time. These data are taken from a study of T cell responses to AZD1222 COVID-19 vaccine. Study context: Researchers grouped second doses given at about 4 or about 12 weeks into one pool.

CDR1 is MNHEY, CDR2 SVGAGI, per germline. The CDR3 contains 14 residues. Study-level points and caveats: Spike-specific TCR breadth rose after two AZD1222 doses, and depth rose as well. Spike was spanned by vaccine-associated CD4 TCRs, with dominance at 160-218 and 743-854.

The J gene is TRBJ2-3, the V gene TRBV6-5, with 9 nucleotides matching TRBD2. This sample comprised peripheral blood, obtained on day 0 of AZD1222 vaccination. The sequence was collected from an adult in good health. The CDR3 protein is CASSYGGGAETQYF. CDR3 nucleotides: TGTGCCAGCAGTTATGGCGGGGGGGCAGAAACGCAGTATTTT.